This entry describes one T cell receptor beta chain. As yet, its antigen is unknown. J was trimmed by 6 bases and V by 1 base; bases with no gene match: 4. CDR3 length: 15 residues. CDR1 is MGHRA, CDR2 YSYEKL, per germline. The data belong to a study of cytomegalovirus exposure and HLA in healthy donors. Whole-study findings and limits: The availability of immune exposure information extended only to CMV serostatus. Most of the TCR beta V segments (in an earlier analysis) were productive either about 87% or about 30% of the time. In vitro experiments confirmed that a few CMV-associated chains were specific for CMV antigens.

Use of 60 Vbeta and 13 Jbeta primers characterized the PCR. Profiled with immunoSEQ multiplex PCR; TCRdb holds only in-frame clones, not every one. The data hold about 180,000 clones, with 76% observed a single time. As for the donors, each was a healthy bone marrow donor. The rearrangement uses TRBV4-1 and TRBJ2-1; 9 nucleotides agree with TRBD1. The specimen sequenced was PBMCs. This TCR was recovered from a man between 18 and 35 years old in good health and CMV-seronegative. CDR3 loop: CASSQGDREFNEQFF. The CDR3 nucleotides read TGCGCCAGCAGCCAAGGGGACAGGGAATTCAATGAGCAGTTCTTC.